The 11 T cell receptor beta chains reported below all come from one sample, sequenced in a study of beta chain features in type 1 diabetes. The investigators reverse transcribed all of the isolated RNA, so they sequenced expressed TCRB transcripts. Sequencing used immunoSEQ multiplex PCR; TCRdb keeps in-frame clones, though not all of them. The table records roughly 400,000 clones, approximately 15% of them present only once. The sample comprised naive CD4+ T cells from blood. These receptor sequences come from a man younger than 45 in good health.

Points on this clone: A junction boundary mismatches the germline segment, possibly from a read error. The DNA of the CDR3 is TGTGCCGGGAGCGGTTCTACGGCAGGGGCCGAGACCCAGTACTTC. Protein sequence: CAGSGSTAGAETQYF. The chain uses TRBV30 and TRBJ2-5, with D possibly matching TRBD1 (6 bases). CDR1 and CDR2 (germline): GTSNPN, SVGIG (reference sequence). This CDR3 is built from 15 residues.

The genes are TRBV7-2 and TRBJ2-1; tentative D call: TRBD2 (6 bases). The ends were cut back, 1 base at V and 0 bases at J, with 16 bases in the middle. Germline V gene lookup returns CDR1 SGHTA and CDR2 FQGNSA. This CDR3 spans 18 amino acids. CDR3 sequence (DNA): TGTGCCAGCAGCTTAGGGCAGCTAGCGCAGATCTCCTACAATGAGCAGTTCTTC. As protein: CASSLGQLAQISYNEQFF.

In its sample, this clone was seen a few times. The chain links TRBV10-3 to TRBJ2-3, with D unresolved. The CDR3 has 11 residues. V was cut by 6 bases and J by 2 bases, with 3 bases left in between. Germline V gene lookup returns CDR1 ENHRY and CDR2 SYGVKD. CDR3 DNA sequence: TGTGCCATCAGAAACACAGATACGCAGTATTTT. Its translation: CAIRNTDTQYF.

This clone occurred a few times. This chain links TRBV25-1 with TRBJ2-5, with 7 nucleotides matching TRBD2. Germline values: CDR1 MGHDK, CDR2 SYGVNS. V lost 3 bases, J lost 3 bases, and 4 bases stayed unmatched. CDR3 length: 14 residues. The CDR3 reads CASSDPGGKETQYF. The CDR3 DNA reads as TGTGCCAGCAGTGACCCCGGGGGGAAAGAGACCCAGTACTTC.

A few counts support this clone. The chain links TRBV7-9 to TRBJ1-2; 8 nucleotides agree with TRBD1. The V gene's germline CDR1 is SEHNR and CDR2 FQNEAQ (reference sequence). V lost 0 bases and J lost 5; bases outside the gene matches: 5. This CDR3 has 15 amino acids. CDR3 protein: CASSLAPTGAYGYTF. The CDR3 DNA is TGTGCCAGCAGCTTAGCGCCGACAGGGGCATATGGCTACACCTTC.

This chain connects TRBV29-1 to TRBJ2-1; TRBD2 matches at 7 bases. The germline V gene encodes CDR1 SQVTM and CDR2 ANQGSEA. The CDR3 is 16 amino acids. Trimming took 6 bases from V and 7 from J; bases not matched to a gene: 18. The CDR3 DNA follows: TGCAGCGTGTGGGGGTTTGGCGGGAGAGTGGCAAATGAGCAGTTCTTC. It is translated as CSVWGFGGRVANEQFF.

This rearrangement joins TRBV4-3 to TRBJ2-1, with 9 nucleotides matching TRBD2. V shed 9 bases and J 7 bases; nucleotides not matched to a gene: 13. This CDR3 is 15 amino acids long. Germline-derived CDR1 and CDR2 are LGHNA and YSLEER. For the CDR3, the DNA is TGCGCCAGTACCCCCGGAGTAGCGGGGGATAATGAGCAGTTCTTC. Amino acid sequence: CASTPGVAGDNEQFF.

J is TRBJ2-1 and V is TRBV5-6; 14 nucleotides match TRBD2. Germline CDR1 is SGHDT and CDR2 is YYEEEE. The CDR3 runs 16 residues. With 4 bases clipped from V and 8 bases from J, the junction kept 8 bases outside the gene matches. The CDR3 sequence: CASSPSRLAGGYEQFF. CDR3 bases: TGTGCCAGCAGCCCCTCCCGACTAGCGGGAGGGTATGAGCAGTTCTTC.

This chain uses TRBV7-9 with TRBJ1-1; no definite D call. The CDR3 is made up of 14 amino acids. V lost 8 bases and J 3 bases, leaving 16 bases between the germline ends. Germline values: CDR1 SEHNR, CDR2 FQNEAQ (reference sequence). The CDR3 bases are TGTGCCAGCGTCACCAATCATGGGGACACTGAAGCTTTCTTT. Encoded protein: CASVTNHGDTEAFF. The variable domain in full, with the rest retrieved from reference TRBV7-9 and TRBJ1-1, is DTGVSQNPRHKITKRGQNVTFRCDPISEHNRLYWYRQTLGQGPEFLTYFQNEAQLEKSRLLSDRFSAERPKGSFSTLEIQRTEQGDSAMYLCASVTNHGDTEAFFGQGTRLTVV.

This clone was detected only a few times. This chain links TRBV18 with TRBJ2-6; D remains ambiguous. Trimming left V 3 bases short and J 0 bases short, with 6 bases between. CDR1 KGHSH and CDR2 LQKENI come from the germline V gene. The CDR3 length is 15 residues. The CDR3 DNA sequence: TGTGCCAGCTCACCTCAGCTCTCTGGGGCCAACGTCCTGACTTTC. Protein sequence: CASSPQLSGANVLTF.

This clone was recorded only once. This rearrangement joins TRBV9 to TRBJ2-3; possible D gene TRBD2, 5 bases. The CDR3 has 14 residues. Per germline, CDR1 SGDLS and CDR2 YYNGEE. V lost 4 bases, J lost 1 base, and 10 bases lay in between. CDR3 in amino acids: CASSTQLGTDTQYF. The DNA for the CDR3 is TGTGCCAGCAGCACCCAACTAGGCACAGATACGCAGTATTTT.